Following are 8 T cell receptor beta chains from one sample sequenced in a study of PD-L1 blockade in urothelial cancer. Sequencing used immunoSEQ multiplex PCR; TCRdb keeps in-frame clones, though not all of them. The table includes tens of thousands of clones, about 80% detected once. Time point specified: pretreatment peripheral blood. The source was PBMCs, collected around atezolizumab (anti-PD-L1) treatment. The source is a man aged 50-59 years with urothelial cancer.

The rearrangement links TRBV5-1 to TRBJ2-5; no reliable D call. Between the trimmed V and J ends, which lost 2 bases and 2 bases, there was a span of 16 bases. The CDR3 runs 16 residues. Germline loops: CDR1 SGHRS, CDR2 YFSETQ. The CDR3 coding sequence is TGCGCCAGCAGCTTAGTGAGTCCTACGGTACAAGAGACCCAGTACTTC. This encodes CASSLVSPTVQETQYF.

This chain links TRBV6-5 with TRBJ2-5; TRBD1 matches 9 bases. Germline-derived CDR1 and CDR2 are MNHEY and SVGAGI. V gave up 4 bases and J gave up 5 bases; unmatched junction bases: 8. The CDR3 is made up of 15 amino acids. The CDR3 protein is CASSSWDRVQETQYF. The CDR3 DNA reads TGTGCCAGCAGTTCCTGGGACAGGGTTCAGGAGACCCAGTACTTC.

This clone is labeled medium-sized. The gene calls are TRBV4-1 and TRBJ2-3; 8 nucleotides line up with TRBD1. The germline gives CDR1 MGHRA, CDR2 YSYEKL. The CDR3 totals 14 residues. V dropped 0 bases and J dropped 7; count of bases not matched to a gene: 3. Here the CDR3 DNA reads TGCGCCAGCAGCCAAGAGACAGGGGTTTATACGCAGTATTTT. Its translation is CASSQETGVYTQYF.

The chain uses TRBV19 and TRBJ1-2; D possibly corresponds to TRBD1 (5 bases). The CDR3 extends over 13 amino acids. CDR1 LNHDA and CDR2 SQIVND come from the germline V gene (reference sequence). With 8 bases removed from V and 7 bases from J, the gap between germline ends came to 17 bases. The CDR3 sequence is CASGSGTGSGYTF. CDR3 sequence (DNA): TGTGCCAGTGGATCAGGGACTGGTTCTGGCTACACCTTC.

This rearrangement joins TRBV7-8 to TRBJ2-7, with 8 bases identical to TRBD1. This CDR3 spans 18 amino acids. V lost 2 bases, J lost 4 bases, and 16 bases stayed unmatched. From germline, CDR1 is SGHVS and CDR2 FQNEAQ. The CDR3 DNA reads TGTGCCAGCAGCTTAAACCCCGTGGGTCCGACAGGGGTGTACGAGCAGTACTTC. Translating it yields CASSLNPVGPTGVYEQYF.

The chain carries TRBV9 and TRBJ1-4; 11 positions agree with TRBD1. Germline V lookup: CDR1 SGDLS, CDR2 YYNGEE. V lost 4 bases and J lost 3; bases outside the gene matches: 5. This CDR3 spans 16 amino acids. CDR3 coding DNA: TGTGCCAGCAGCTATGGACAGGGGGCCGCTAATGAAAAACTGTTTTTT. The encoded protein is CASSYGQGAANEKLFF. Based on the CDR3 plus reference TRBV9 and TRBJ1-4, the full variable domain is DSGVTQTPKHLITATGQRVTLRCSPRSGDLSVYWYQQSLDQGLQFLIQYYNGEERAKGNILERFSAQQFPDLHSELNLSSLELGDSALYFCASSYGQGAANEKLFFGSGTQLSVL.

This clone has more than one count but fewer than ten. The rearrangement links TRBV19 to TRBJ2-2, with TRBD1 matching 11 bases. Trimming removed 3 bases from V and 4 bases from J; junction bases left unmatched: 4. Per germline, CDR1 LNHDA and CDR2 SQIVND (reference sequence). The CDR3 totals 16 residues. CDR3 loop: CASSIGTGGGTGELFF. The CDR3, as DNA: TGTGCCAGTAGTATTGGGACAGGGGGAGGCACCGGGGAGCTGTTTTTT.

This chain's CDR3 is CASSIYPGQGAGEQYF. Written as DNA, the CDR3 is TGTGCCAGCAGCATTTATCCGGGACAGGGGGCGGGCGAGCAGTACTTC. V and J are TRBV27 and TRBJ2-7, with 12 bases matching TRBD1. The length of the CDR3 is 16 residues. Trimming removed 6 bases from V and 6 bases from J; junction bases left unmatched: 12. Germline V lookup: CDR1 MNHEY, CDR2 SMNVEV (reference sequence).